This paragraph reports one TCR beta chain. Its antigen is not known. A multiplex PCR was run with 60 Vbeta primers and 13 Jbeta primers. The repertoire was sequenced with immunoSEQ multiplex PCR; TCRdb's copy has only in-frame clones and lacks some. The sample records some 180,000 clones, over 75% being singletons. The sample originates from a study of cytomegalovirus exposure and HLA in healthy donors. Trimming at V came to 2 bases and at J to 2 bases, leaving 10 bases not matched to a gene. The CDR3 is 17 residues long. The germline CDR1 and CDR2 sequences are SGHDT and YYEEEE. Points from the study as a whole: Cytomegalovirus association was assigned to some 160 TCR beta chains.

The J gene is TRBJ1-2, the V gene TRBV5-6; TRBD1 aligns across 9 bases. The sample was PBMCs. The source is a woman aged 25-40 years in good health and CMV-seronegative. CDR3 loop: CASSFNLRQGENYGYTF. As DNA, the CDR3 is TGTGCCAGCAGCTTTAATCTGCGACAGGGGGAGAACTATGGCTACACCTTC.